One sample yielded the 20 T cell receptor beta chains listed below, sequenced in a study of blood T cell repertoires in COVID-19. The table came from immunoSEQ multiplex PCR; TCRdb's copy has only in-frame clones and leaves some out. The table records about 380,000 clones, 81% of them present only once. The sample consisted of peripheral blood. The source is a human donor with acute or convalescent COVID-19. The donor label of this sample is uncertain.

This clone was seen more than once but under ten times. The V gene is TRBV6-5, the J gene TRBJ1-1; possible D gene TRBD1, 5 bases. Germline assignment: CDR1 MNHEY and CDR2 SVGAGI. This CDR3 is 14 amino acids long. V was cut by 2 bases and J by 1 base, with 8 bases left in between. The DNA of the CDR3 is TGTGCCAGCAGTTACAGGGGCGCGAACACTGAAGCTTTCTTT. It specifies CASSYRGANTEAFF.

V usage is TRBV29-1 and J usage is TRBJ1-1; TRBD1 matches at 7 bases. This CDR3 has 17 amino acids. CDR1 is SQVTM, CDR2 ANQGSEA, per germline. Unmatched junction bases numbered 13, after V lost 3 bases and J lost 0 bases. The CDR3 DNA reads as TGCAGCGTTGATTCAGGGGGAGCGTCGTATATGAACACTGAAGCTTTCTTT. Translation gives CSVDSGGASYMNTEAFF.

In DNA form, the CDR3 reads TGTGCCAGCAGCACCTGGCTTCTCGCGGGAGGGTTTGATACGCAGTATTTT. Protein sequence: CASSTWLLAGGFDTQYF. The V call is TRBV5-6, the J call TRBJ2-3; 9 positions match TRBD2. Germline V gene lookup returns CDR1 SGHDT and CDR2 YYEEEE. V dropped 4 bases and J dropped 6; count of bases not matched to a gene: 15. The length of the CDR3 is 17 residues.

The rearrangement links TRBV6-1 to TRBJ1-4; TRBD1 matches 7 bases. This CDR3 has 16 amino acids. Germline CDR1 MNHNS, CDR2 SASEGT. V was clipped by 4 bases and J by 0 bases; unmatched bases: 5. The CDR3 loop is CASSAYRGPTNEKLFF. The DNA for the CDR3 is TGTGCCAGCAGTGCCTACAGGGGACCAACTAATGAAAAACTGTTTTTT.

The chain combines TRBV5-4 with TRBJ1-1, with TRBD1 identical over 8 bases. Germline CDR1 is SGHNT and CDR2 is YYREEE (reference sequence). V was pared by 4 bases and J by 1 base, with 6 bases of the junction left unmatched. The CDR3 covers 15 residues. In DNA, the CDR3 is TGTGCCAGCAGCCGTACGGGACAGGAGAACACTGAAGCTTTCTTT. Translating it yields CASSRTGQENTEAFF. The full variable domain, rest sourced from reference TRBV5-4 and TRBJ1-1, is ETGVTQSPTHLIKTRGQQVTLRCSSQSGHNTVSWYQQALGQGPQFIFQYYREEENGRGNFPPRFSGLQFPNYSSELNVNALELDDSALYLCASSRTGQENTEAFFGQGTRLTVV.

V is TRBV7-9 and J is TRBJ1-2; possibly TRBD1 for D (5 bases). Trimming cost V 5 bases and J 4 bases, with 8 bases left between them. The CDR3 is 12 residues long. Per the germline V gene, CDR1 is SEHNR and CDR2 is FQNEAQ (reference sequence). The CDR3 DNA sequence: TGTGCCAGCAGCGGGCAGGGCTATGGCTACACCTTC. Its protein is CASSGQGYGYTF.

The chain carries TRBV6-6 and TRBJ1-2; tentatively, D is TRBD1 (6 bases). V lost 0 bases and J lost 2, with 7 bases in between. This CDR3 spans 14 amino acids. Germline CDR1 reads MNHNY; CDR2 reads SVGAGI (reference sequence). For the CDR3, the DNA is TGTGCCAGCAGTTACTCCGGACAGAACTATGGCTACACCTTC. This sequence encodes CASSYSGQNYGYTF.

The chain is built from TRBV11-2 and TRBJ1-1; 7 bases match TRBD1. The CDR3 is made up of 14 amino acids. The trim removed 4 bases at V and 4 bases at J, leaving 6 bases unmatched. Looked up from germline, CDR1 is SGHAT and CDR2 is FQNNGV. The CDR3 sequence is CASSSKGQFTEAFF. The CDR3 DNA reads as TGTGCCAGCAGCTCAAAGGGACAGTTCACTGAAGCTTTCTTT.

A few counts support this clone. For the CDR3, the DNA is TGCGCCAGCGGGTTAGCGGGGGGCGCAGAGACCCAGTACTTC. Its translation: CASGLAGGAETQYF. This chain joins TRBV5-1 and TRBJ2-5, with TRBD2 matching over 10 bases. This CDR3 comprises 14 residues. J gave up 4 bases and V 7 bases, and 7 bases lay outside the gene matches. Germline CDR1 SGHRS, CDR2 YFSETQ.

The V call is TRBV7-8, the J call TRBJ2-1; a weak D match, TRBD2 (5 bases). Trimming stripped 5 bases from V and 6 bases from J, with 8 bases between. Looked up from germline, CDR1 is SGHVS and CDR2 is FQNEAQ. The CDR3 consists of 12 residues. The CDR3 DNA is TGTGCCAGCAGCCCGGGGAGCAATGAGCAGTTCTTC. Translated: CASSPGSNEQFF.

The chain links TRBV19 to TRBJ2-5, with TRBD1 as a possible D gene (6 bases). The CDR3 length is 13 residues. Deletions cut 6 bases from V and 5 bases from J, with 13 bases between. Per the germline V gene, CDR1 is LNHDA and CDR2 is SQIVND (reference sequence). The CDR3 bases are TGTGCCAGTAGGCAGGGGTCTCGGGAGACCCAGTACTTC. This encodes CASRQGSRETQYF.

The V call is TRBV7-9, the J call TRBJ2-3; 7 bases align to TRBD1. The germline gives CDR1 SEHNR, CDR2 FQNEAQ (reference sequence). V shed 5 bases and J 1 base; nucleotides not matched to a gene: 6. The CDR3 spans 15 residues. The CDR3 sequence is CASSGRTGRTDTQYF. The CDR3 DNA follows: TGTGCCAGCAGCGGCCGGACAGGCCGCACAGATACGCAGTATTTT.

The chain is built from TRBV6-5 and TRBJ1-6; the D is unclear. Trimming took 2 bases from V and 9 from J, leaving 11 bases between them. Germline CDR1 and CDR2: MNHEY and SVGAGI. This CDR3 comprises 14 residues. This CDR3 reads CASSYTLYGSPLHF. In DNA, the CDR3 is TGTGCCAGCAGTTACACTCTATACGGTTCACCCCTCCACTTT.

The J gene is TRBJ2-1, the V gene TRBV6-4, with 7 nucleotides matching TRBD1. The length of the CDR3 is 13 residues. Trimming cost V 0 bases and J 11 bases; bases outside gene matches: 4. The germline gives CDR1 MRHNA, CDR2 SNTAGT. The DNA of the CDR3 is TGTGCCAGCAGTGACTCGGGGACAGTTAAGCAGTTCTTC. Translated: CASSDSGTVKQFF.

The rearrangement joins TRBV10-3 to TRBJ2-3; D not certain. The CDR3 length is 16 residues. Germline V gene lookup returns CDR1 ENHRY and CDR2 SYGVKD. Trimming took 2 bases from V and 0 from J, leaving 12 bases between them. DNA for the CDR3: TGTGCCATCAGTGAGCGGTTGGGCACCAGCACAGATACGCAGTATTTT. This gives the protein CAISERLGTSTDTQYF.

V is TRBV7-6 and J is TRBJ2-2; TRBD2 matches 10 bases. CDR3 length: 16 amino acids. The germline CDR1 and CDR2 sequences are SGHVS and FNYEAQ. The V and J ends lost 1 base and 6 bases, in that order; junction bases with no gene match: 5. Written as DNA, the CDR3 is TGTGCCAGCAGCTTAGGCCCGCTAGCGGGAGCCGGGGAGCTGTTTTTT. Protein sequence: CASSLGPLAGAGELFF.

This clone was seen a few times. CDR3 coding DNA: TGTGCCAGCTCACCACTAGCGGCTGAAAACGAGCAGTACTTC. Its translation is CASSPLAAENEQYF. The chain links TRBV18 to TRBJ2-7; tentatively, D is TRBD2 (6 bases). Germline V gene sequence: CDR1 KGHSH, CDR2 LQKENI. This CDR3 has 14 amino acids. Trimming cost V 1 base and J 5 bases, with 12 bases left between them.

CDR3 nucleotides: TGTGCCAGCAGCCAAGAAACGGGAGCGAACGGGGAGCTGTTTTTT. It translates to CASSQETGANGELFF. This chain joins TRBV4-2 and TRBJ2-2; D is possibly TRBD2 (6 bases). Germline CDR1 reads LGHNA; CDR2 reads YNFKEQ. This CDR3 spans 15 amino acids. Between the trimmed V and J ends, which lost 0 bases and 7 bases, there was a span of 12 bases.

The gene calls are TRBV3-1 (or the pseudogene TRBV3-2) and TRBJ2-1; possibly TRBD2 for D (6 bases). There are 15 residues in the CDR3. Trimming stripped 5 bases from V and 1 base from J, with 12 bases between. CDR1 is LGHDT, CDR2 YNNKEL, per germline (reference sequence). The CDR3 nucleotides read TGTGCCAGCAGCTCCCGACGGGAGTCCTACAATGAGCAGTTCTTC. Its translation is CASSSRRESYNEQFF.

Only one count was recorded for this clone. V usage is TRBV7-2 and J usage is TRBJ2-7, with 8 bases fitting TRBD2. Germline CDR1 SGHTA, CDR2 FQGNSA. The CDR3 runs to 14 residues. With V trimmed by 5 bases and J by 2 bases, 5 bases remained unmatched. The CDR3 reads CASSATSGPYEQYF. The CDR3 DNA reads as TGTGCCAGCAGCGCAACTAGCGGACCCTACGAGCAGTACTTC.